Presented here are 25 T cell receptor beta chains from one specimen sequenced in a study of T cell responses to AZD1222 COVID-19 vaccine. Profiled with immunoSEQ multiplex PCR; TCRdb holds only in-frame clones, not every one. The sample contains 80,000 to 95,000 clones, about 90% of which appear only once. Sequenced here: peripheral blood, sampled on day 0 of AZD1222 vaccination. The receptors here all came from an adult in good health.

This clone appeared a single time. V usage is TRBV5-1 and J usage is TRBJ2-1; 8 positions agree with TRBD2. The CDR3 contains 19 residues. The junction had 19 bases not matched to a gene; V was cut back by 3 bases and J by 5 bases. Germline CDR1 and CDR2: SGHRS and YFSETQ. The CDR3 spells CASSSRTPGLEIRNNEQFF. CDR3 bases: TGCGCCAGCAGCTCGCGGACCCCGGGACTAGAAATTAGGAACAATGAGCAGTTCTTC.

The rearrangement uses TRBV28 and TRBJ2-1; D gene unclear. The V gene lost 8 bases and the J gene lost 6 bases, with 14 bases spanning the gap. CDR3 size: 13 residues. Germline CDR1 is MDHEN and CDR2 is SYDVKM. The CDR3 DNA follows: TGTGCCAGCCTGTTGGTGGCTTCCAATGAGCAGTTCTTC. Protein: CASLLVASNEQFF.

This clone was detected once. This chain connects TRBV6-5 to TRBJ2-7; the match to TRBD1 covers 7 bases. The germline V gene encodes CDR1 MNHEY and CDR2 SVGAGI. The CDR3 extends over 14 amino acids. Trimming removed 3 bases from V and 2 bases from J; junction bases left unmatched: 4. In DNA form, the CDR3 reads TGTGCCAGCAGTTATTCCGACAGGGCCTACGAGCAGTACTTC. Protein product: CASSYSDRAYEQYF.

V and J are TRBV11-2 and TRBJ1-3; D ambiguous. CDR1 and CDR2 (germline): SGHAT, FQNNGV. V dropped 10 bases and J dropped 0 bases, with 13 bases sitting between them. The CDR3 runs to 14 residues. The CDR3 sequence: CATGRTDSGNTIYF. CDR3 nucleotides: TGTGCCACAGGACGTACGGACTCTGGAAACACCATATATTTT.

The chain joins TRBV18 to TRBJ2-1; possibly TRBD1 for D (5 bases). The CDR3 is made up of 12 amino acids. Trimming stripped 0 bases from V and 9 bases from J, with 6 bases between. CDR1 and CDR2 (germline): KGHSH, LQKENI. For the CDR3, the DNA is TGTGCCAGCTCACCACCTACAGGTGAGCAGTTCTTC. Translation: CASSPPTGEQFF.

The CDR3: CASSLGGSYNEQFF. The CDR3 nucleotides read TGTGCCAGCAGCTTAGGGGGCAGCTACAATGAGCAGTTCTTC. The V and J genes are TRBV7-2 and TRBJ2-1; TRBD1 is a possible D gene (5 bases). Germline-derived CDR1 and CDR2 are SGHTA and FQGNSA. CDR3 length equals 14 residues. The V gene lost 1 base and the J gene lost 3 bases, with 7 bases spanning the gap.

The rearrangement joins TRBV28 to TRBJ1-1; D remains unclear. V shed 5 bases and J shed 4 bases, with 5 bases lying between them. This CDR3 has 11 amino acids. Germline V lookup: CDR1 MDHEN, CDR2 SYDVKM. The DNA for the CDR3 is TGTGCCAGCAGTCTTCTCACTGAAGCTTTCTTT. Amino acid sequence: CASSLLTEAFF.

The V call is TRBV2, the J call TRBJ2-3; 8 bases line up with TRBD2. Germline V gives CDR1 SNHLY, CDR2 FYNNEI. The length of the CDR3 is 15 residues. V was pared by 0 bases and J by 3 bases, with 2 bases of the junction left unmatched. DNA for the CDR3: TGTGCCAGCAGTGAAGCTCCTAGCGGGACAGATACGCAGTATTTT. Translation gives CASSEAPSGTDTQYF.

V and J are TRBV28 and TRBJ2-1; D remains unclear. This CDR3 is built from 13 residues. Germline loops: CDR1 MDHEN, CDR2 SYDVKM. V was cut by 10 bases and J by 5 bases, with 15 bases left in between. CDR3 residues: CATGLGRNNEQFF. In nucleotides, the CDR3 is TGTGCCACCGGTCTTGGGCGAAACAATGAGCAGTTCTTC.

The count of this clone is one. V usage is TRBV6-4 and J usage is TRBJ2-3, with D possibly TRBD2 on 6 matching bases. From germline, CDR1 is MRHNA and CDR2 SNTAGT. This CDR3 spans 14 amino acids. Trimming cost V 3 bases and J 1 base, with 8 bases left between them. For the CDR3, the DNA is TGTGCCAGCAGTGATGGGAGGCGCACAGATACGCAGTATTTT. It yields the protein CASSDGRRTDTQYF.

The V gene is TRBV15, the J gene TRBJ2-5; D not resolved. This CDR3 has 13 residues. With 0 bases removed from V and 1 base from J, the gap between germline ends came to 3 bases. Germline CDR1 LNHNV, CDR2 YYDKDF (reference sequence). The CDR3 sequence is CATSRDFQETQYF. The CDR3 DNA follows: TGTGCCACCAGCAGAGACTTCCAAGAGACCCAGTACTTC.

The chain employs TRBV2 and TRBJ1-2; TRBD1 matches at 7 bases. The CDR3 consists of 14 residues. The germline V gene encodes CDR1 SNHLY and CDR2 FYNNEI. V shed 4 bases, J shed 3 bases, and the junction held 5 bases outside the gene matches. As DNA, the CDR3 is TGTGCCAGCAGTGGGGGACAGCGATACTATGGCTACACCTTC. It specifies CASSGGQRYYGYTF.

V and J are TRBV28 and TRBJ1-2; perhaps TRBD1 as D (6 bases). V was clipped by 3 bases and J by 3 bases, with 14 bases between them. CDR1 is MDHEN and CDR2 is SYDVKM in the germline V gene. This CDR3 region has 15 residues. This chain's CDR3 is CASSLPGEGDYGYTF. The DNA of the CDR3 is TGTGCCAGCAGTTTGCCAGGGGAGGGAGACTATGGCTACACCTTC.

The gene calls are TRBV6-2 or TRBV6-3 and TRBJ2-1, with 10 bases matching TRBD2. The junction had 5 bases not matched to a gene; V was cut back by 6 bases and J by 3 bases. CDR1 and CDR2 from the germline V gene are MNHEY and SVGEGT. This CDR3 has 15 residues. The CDR3 spells CASSSSGRVYNEQFF. CDR3 DNA sequence: TGTGCCAGCAGCTCAAGCGGGAGGGTCTACAATGAGCAGTTCTTC.

This clone was counted a single time. CDR3 sequence: CASSPRIGQAGQPQHF. The CDR3 bases are TGTGCCAGTAGTCCCCGGATCGGACAGGCCGGTCAGCCCCAGCATTTT. The chain is built from TRBV19 and TRBJ1-5; 7 bases match TRBD1. CDR1 LNHDA and CDR2 SQIVND come from the germline V gene (reference sequence). CDR3 size: 16 residues. J gave up 6 bases and V 5 bases, and 13 bases lay outside the gene matches.

This clone came up once. The V gene is TRBV7-9, the J gene TRBJ1-1; D not resolved. The CDR3 totals 13 residues. Germline loops: CDR1 SEHNR, CDR2 FQNEAQ (reference sequence). Trimming removed 1 base at V and 3 bases at J, with 6 bases between. In DNA form, the CDR3 reads TGTGCCAGCAGCTTAGAATGGGACACTGAAGCTTTCTTT. Its protein is CASSLEWDTEAFF.

The chain carries TRBV19 and TRBJ1-2; D unresolved. The V gene's germline CDR1 is LNHDA and CDR2 SQIVND (reference sequence). Deletions cut 2 bases from V and 8 bases from J, with 9 bases between. The CDR3 sequence is 12 residues long. The DNA for the CDR3 is TGTGCCAGTAGTATATACCTCGGCGGCTACACCTTC. Protein sequence: CASSIYLGGYTF.

This chain joins TRBV29-1 and TRBJ2-7; 7 bases fit TRBD1. The V gene's germline CDR1 is SQVTM and CDR2 ANQGSEA. The CDR3 has 13 residues. With V trimmed by 6 bases and J by 2 bases, 7 bases remained unmatched. CDR3 in DNA: TGCAGCGTCAGGGACAGCCCACCCTACGAGCAGTACTTC. This sequence encodes CSVRDSPPYEQYF.

The chain uses TRBV11-3 and TRBJ2-3; 10 bases fit TRBD2. From germline, CDR1 is SGHNT and CDR2 YENEEA. J lost 1 base, V lost 1 base, and 5 bases had no gene match. The CDR3 has 17 residues. DNA of the CDR3: TGTGCCAGCAGCTTAGCCTCCGGGACTAGCGGCACAGATACGCAGTATTTT. Amino acids: CASSLASGTSGTDTQYF.

The V and J genes are TRBV7-9 and TRBJ2-1; unclear D gene. The CDR3 sequence is 13 residues long. Trimming pared 8 bases from V and 6 bases from J, leaving 14 bases between. In germline, CDR1 is SEHNR, CDR2 FQNEAQ (reference sequence). The DNA of the CDR3 is TGTGCCAGCCCTGTGGGCGGTATCAATGAGCAGTTCTTC. Amino acid sequence: CASPVGGINEQFF.

The gene calls are TRBV7-9 and TRBJ1-1; no clear D gene. The CDR3 has 12 residues. Trimming left V 4 bases short and J 9 bases short, with 12 bases between. Germline-derived CDR1 and CDR2 are SEHNR and FQNEAQ (reference sequence). CDR3 sequence (DNA): TGTGCCAGCAGCTACAGTTCGGTACAAGCTTTCTTT. Protein product: CASSYSSVQAFF.

The V gene is TRBV28, the J gene TRBJ2-7; unclear D gene. The germline gives CDR1 MDHEN, CDR2 SYDVKM. The V and J ends lost 2 bases and 1 base respectively, with 18 bases between them. The length of the CDR3 is 17 residues. This CDR3 reads CASSLHMGFGLSYEQYF. In nucleotides, the CDR3 is TGTGCCAGCAGTTTACACATGGGCTTTGGCCTATCCTACGAGCAGTACTTC.

The chain employs TRBV6-1 and TRBJ2-3; no definite D call. Germline V gives CDR1 MNHNS, CDR2 SASEGT. The CDR3 runs 12 residues. Trimming took 3 bases from V and 2 from J, leaving 3 bases between them. The CDR3 here is CASSDTTDTQYF. CDR3 DNA: TGTGCCAGCAGTGATACCACAGATACGCAGTATTTT.

The chain has TRBV28 and TRBJ2-7, with D possibly matching TRBD1 (5 bases). The CDR3 consists of 13 residues. CDR1 is MDHEN, CDR2 SYDVKM, per germline. Deletions cut 3 bases from V and 6 bases from J, with 12 bases between. The CDR3 sequence: CASSLGPLPEQYF. The CDR3, as DNA: TGTGCCAGCAGTTTGGGGCCCCTCCCCGAGCAGTACTTC.

The rearrangement uses TRBV4-1 and TRBJ2-2; D not certain. V was shortened by 4 bases and J by 0 bases, with 9 bases between the two germline ends. The CDR3 sequence is 15 residues long. Germline V lookup: CDR1 MGHRA, CDR2 YSYEKL. DNA of the CDR3: TGCGCCAGCAGCCTACTCCACACGAACACCGGGGAGCTGTTTTTT. Its protein is CASSLLHTNTGELFF.